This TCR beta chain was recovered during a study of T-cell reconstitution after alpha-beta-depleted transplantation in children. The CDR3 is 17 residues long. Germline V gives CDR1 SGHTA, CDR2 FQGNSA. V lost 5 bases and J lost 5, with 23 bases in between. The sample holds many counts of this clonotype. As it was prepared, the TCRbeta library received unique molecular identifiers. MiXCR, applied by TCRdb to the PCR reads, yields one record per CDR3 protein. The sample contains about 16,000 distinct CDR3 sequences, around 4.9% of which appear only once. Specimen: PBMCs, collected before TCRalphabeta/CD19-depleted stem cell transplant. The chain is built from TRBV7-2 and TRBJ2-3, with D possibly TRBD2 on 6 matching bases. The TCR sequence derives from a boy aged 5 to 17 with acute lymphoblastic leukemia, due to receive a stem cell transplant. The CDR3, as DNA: TGTGCCAGCAGCCGTTGGGACCGGGGGACGTTGGGAGATACGCAGTATTTT. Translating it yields CASSRWDRGTLGDTQYF.